This is a list of T cell receptor beta chains from one sample in a study of molecular identifiers for immune sequencing clone quantification. Via MiXCR, TCRdb re-called the PCR reads, giving one row per CDR3 protein. The sample carries approximately 630,000 distinct CDR3 sequences, roughly 27% recorded once. The source material was naive CD8+ T cells from blood, with Jurkat cell RNA spiked in. The receptors come from a human donor in good health. Some libraries in this study had Jurkat cell RNA spiked in. Each CDR3 is given without its conserved first and last residue. Fields, in order: V gene, D gene, J gene, CDR3 protein. A D gene is named only where the DNA matches it firmly.

v_gene: TRBV28
d_gene: NA
j_gene: TRBJ1-5
CDR3aa: ASSLYILSNQPQH

v_gene: TRBV20-1
d_gene: TRBD1
j_gene: TRBJ1-4
CDR3aa: SASSGQGTATNEKPF

v_gene: TRBV7-2
d_gene: NA
j_gene: TRBJ2-2
CDR3aa: ASSLSVTGELF

v_gene: TRBV4-3
d_gene: NA
j_gene: TRBJ2-1
CDR3aa: ASSQDFASYNEQF

v_gene: TRBV14
d_gene: NA
j_gene: TRBJ2-7
CDR3aa: ASSHPDTFYEQY

v_gene: TRBV5-1
d_gene: TRBD2
j_gene: TRBJ2-3
CDR3aa: ASSLGLVAGDTTDTQY

v_gene: TRBV29-1
d_gene: NA
j_gene: TRBJ2-1
CDR3aa: SVRLDSNEQF

v_gene: TRBV5-1
d_gene: NA
j_gene: TRBJ2-5
CDR3aa: ASSLDRRLQETQY

v_gene: TRBV7-9
d_gene: TRBD1
j_gene: TRBJ2-2
CDR3aa: ARSLEVIQGASGELF

v_gene: TRBV7-9
d_gene: NA
j_gene: TRBJ1-5
CDR3aa: ASSPPGIYWPQH

v_gene: TRBV20-1
d_gene: NA
j_gene: TRBJ2-2
CDR3aa: SARDLPATTNTGELF

v_gene: TRBV28
d_gene: TRBD2
j_gene: TRBJ2-1
CDR3aa: ASSLRGPTSFEQF

v_gene: TRBV6-6
d_gene: TRBD2
j_gene: TRBJ2-7
CDR3aa: ASSADLGGGVPHEQY

v_gene: TRBV7-9
d_gene: TRBD2
j_gene: TRBJ2-1
CDR3aa: ASRPKLAGVSSYNEQF

v_gene: TRBV2
d_gene: NA
j_gene: TRBJ1-2
CDR3aa: ASSEAISGAYGYT

v_gene: TRBV15
d_gene: TRBD1
j_gene: TRBJ2-3
CDR3aa: ATSRGTTGGGRADTQY

v_gene: TRBV9
d_gene: TRBD1
j_gene: TRBJ2-7
CDR3aa: ASSLGDRVFEQY

v_gene: TRBV7-9
d_gene: NA
j_gene: TRBJ2-6
CDR3aa: ASSPSSDSSYFGANVLT

v_gene: TRBV30
d_gene: TRBD1
j_gene: TRBJ2-5
CDR3aa: AWGTGVSETQY

v_gene: TRBV6-2/TRBV6-3
d_gene: NA
j_gene: TRBJ1-1
CDR3aa: ASSYSIAEAF

v_gene: TRBV6-2/TRBV6-3
d_gene: NA
j_gene: TRBJ1-5
CDR3aa: ASSRGGRGLNQPQH

v_gene: TRBV27
d_gene: TRBD2
j_gene: TRBJ2-7
CDR3aa: ASRSNPPGGGTRQY

v_gene: TRBV30
d_gene: NA
j_gene: TRBJ2-7
CDR3aa: AWEGTLSYEQY

v_gene: TRBV7-2
d_gene: TRBD1
j_gene: TRBJ2-7
CDR3aa: ASSLAPGTGANEQY

v_gene: TRBV7-6
d_gene: TRBD1
j_gene: TRBJ2-2
CDR3aa: ASTGDRGITGELF

v_gene: TRBV21-1
d_gene: NA
j_gene: TRBJ2-5
CDR3aa: ARTSGTGGLGETQY

v_gene: TRBV11-2
d_gene: NA
j_gene: TRBJ2-1
CDR3aa: ASSLGLVPRDEQF

v_gene: TRBV14
d_gene: TRBD1
j_gene: TRBJ2-2
CDR3aa: ASSPRPGTANTGELF

v_gene: TRBV3-1
d_gene: TRBD2
j_gene: TRBJ2-7
CDR3aa: ASSQDWGGEQY

v_gene: TRBV13
d_gene: NA
j_gene: TRBJ2-7
CDR3aa: ASSLYSKSYEQY

v_gene: TRBV7-9
d_gene: TRBD1
j_gene: TRBJ2-7
CDR3aa: ASSGRDRGPQPYEQY

v_gene: TRBV6-4
d_gene: TRBD1
j_gene: TRBJ2-2
CDR3aa: ASSDPGQGAKTGELF

v_gene: TRBV25-1
d_gene: NA
j_gene: TRBJ1-6
CDR3aa: ASSELGVSNSPLH

v_gene: TRBV7-9
d_gene: NA
j_gene: TRBJ2-1
CDR3aa: ASTLGSGCYNEQF

v_gene: TRBV20-1
d_gene: TRBD2
j_gene: TRBJ2-7
CDR3aa: SAPASGDYEQY

v_gene: TRBV28
d_gene: NA
j_gene: TRBJ2-3
CDR3aa: ASSFPPPDTQY

v_gene: TRBV12-3/TRBV12-4
d_gene: TRBD2
j_gene: TRBJ2-3
CDR3aa: ASSGIEGSGGAFTTDTQY

v_gene: TRBV10-3
d_gene: TRBD1
j_gene: TRBJ1-5
CDR3aa: AISAETGGYQPQH

v_gene: TRBV30
d_gene: NA
j_gene: TRBJ2-7
CDR3aa: AWSVGGAYEQY

v_gene: TRBV5-1
d_gene: NA
j_gene: TRBJ2-5
CDR3aa: ATWSGGEETQY

v_gene: TRBV7-9
d_gene: TRBD1
j_gene: TRBJ2-7
CDR3aa: ASSSQPQGPYEQY

v_gene: TRBV7-2
d_gene: NA
j_gene: TRBJ2-7
CDR3aa: ASNKYSYEQY

v_gene: TRBV7-9
d_gene: NA
j_gene: TRBJ2-5
CDR3aa: ASSLPTGETQY

v_gene: TRBV12-3/TRBV12-4
d_gene: NA
j_gene: TRBJ2-2
CDR3aa: ASIPQQPNTGELF

v_gene: TRBV19
d_gene: NA
j_gene: TRBJ2-3
CDR3aa: ASSGAPYDTYTDTQY

v_gene: TRBV2
d_gene: NA
j_gene: TRBJ2-1
CDR3aa: ASSEPEELVNEQF

v_gene: TRBV29-1
d_gene: TRBD2
j_gene: TRBJ2-1
CDR3aa: SVLLAGHNNGQF

v_gene: TRBV4-3
d_gene: TRBD1
j_gene: TRBJ2-2
CDR3aa: ASSQLGQGDTGELF

v_gene: TRBV20-1
d_gene: NA
j_gene: TRBJ1-5
CDR3aa: SARDLWGTNQPQH

v_gene: TRBV7-9
d_gene: TRBD2
j_gene: TRBJ2-7
CDR3aa: ASSLKSGGGAYEQY

v_gene: TRBV4-2
d_gene: NA
j_gene: TRBJ2-1
CDR3aa: ASSQEHAIAYNEQF

v_gene: TRBV6-1
d_gene: TRBD1
j_gene: TRBJ2-7
CDR3aa: ASSPRQGGGYEQY

v_gene: TRBV6-2/TRBV6-3
d_gene: NA
j_gene: TRBJ2-7
CDR3aa: ASSYTTPWEQY

v_gene: TRBV12-3/TRBV12-4
d_gene: TRBD1
j_gene: TRBJ2-5
CDR3aa: ASSPGTVQETQY

v_gene: TRBV11-2
d_gene: NA
j_gene: TRBJ1-6
CDR3aa: ASSPNVGWINSPLH